The 22 T cell receptor beta chains below were found in one sample sequenced in a study of OX40 agonist ivuxolimab in advanced cancers. The data were produced by immunoSEQ multiplex PCR, yet TCRdb's version contains in-frame clones alone and is incomplete. Here the sample spans 45,000 to 65,000 clones, about 80% being singletons. Sample: CD4+ or CD8+ T cells sorted from blood, taken in a trial of the OX40 agonist ivuxolimab. All receptors come from an adult with an advanced solid tumor such as melanoma, head and neck, liver or kidney cancer.

This chain uses TRBV27 with TRBJ1-4, with 8 bases matching TRBD1. CDR1 is MNHEY and CDR2 is SMNVEV in the germline V gene (reference sequence). The V gene end was trimmed by 5 bases and the J gene end by 7 bases; junction bases not matched to a gene: 9. The CDR3 consists of 15 residues. The CDR3 nucleotides read TGTGCCAGCAGTCTCCGTGGACAGGGAAGTGAAAAACTGTTTTTT. Its translation is CASSLRGQGSEKLFF.

The V and J genes are TRBV7-3 and TRBJ2-5; tentatively, D is TRBD2 (5 bases). V lost 5 bases and J 4 bases, leaving 17 bases between the germline ends. Germline values: CDR1 SGHTA, CDR2 FQGTGA. The CDR3 consists of 15 residues. The CDR3 reads CASSPNSVARETQYF. The CDR3 bases are TGTGCCAGCAGCCCCAATTCGGTAGCGAGAGAGACCCAGTACTTC.

The chain employs TRBV19 and TRBJ2-2, with 10 positions matching TRBD1. V lost 2 bases, J lost 4 bases, and 4 bases stayed unmatched. The CDR3 has 16 amino acids. Germline assignment: CDR1 LNHDA and CDR2 SQIVND (reference sequence). The CDR3 DNA follows: TGTGCCAGTAGTATAAGGACAGGGGGGAGCACCGGGGAGCTGTTTTTT. Amino acids: CASSIRTGGSTGELFF.

This sequence joins TRBV5-1 and TRBJ1-1, with D possibly matching TRBD1 (6 bases). Trimming took 4 bases from V and 0 from J, leaving 10 bases between them. CDR1 and CDR2 from the germline V gene are SGHRS and YFSETQ. The CDR3 covers 14 residues. The CDR3 reads CASSPQGMNTEAFF. The CDR3 region has the DNA TGCGCCAGCAGCCCACAGGGTATGAACACTGAAGCTTTCTTT.

J is TRBJ2-1 and V is TRBV6-6, with 9 bases fitting TRBD1. Trimming cost V 0 bases and J 8 bases; bases outside gene matches: 5. The CDR3 spans 15 residues. The germline CDR1 and CDR2 sequences are MNHNY and SVGAGI (reference sequence). This CDR3 reads CASSYSGQGYDEQFF. For the CDR3, the DNA is TGTGCCAGCAGTTACTCGGGACAGGGCTATGATGAGCAGTTCTTC.

The genes are TRBV6-1 and TRBJ2-3, with D unresolved. V lost 6 bases and J 2 bases, leaving 9 bases between the germline ends. Per germline, CDR1 MNHNS and CDR2 SASEGT. The CDR3 totals 13 residues. In DNA, the CDR3 is TGTGCCAGCAGAGTAGGTGTCACAGATACGCAGTATTTT. Protein sequence: CASRVGVTDTQYF.

This clone was counted a single time. J is TRBJ1-5 and V is TRBV15; 7 bases map to TRBD1. From germline, CDR1 is LNHNV and CDR2 YYDKDF (reference sequence). Germline trimming cut 7 bases from V and 9 bases from J; bases unmatched to any gene: 6. This CDR3 is built from 12 residues. In nucleotides, the CDR3 is TGTGCCACCACAGGGGGTCAGGGGCCCCAGCATTTT. Amino acid sequence: CATTGGQGPQHF.

The chain employs TRBV14 and TRBJ1-6, with D uncertain. Germline CDR1 SGHDN, CDR2 FVKESK. CDR3 length: 14 residues. The ends were cut back, 1 base at V and 2 bases at J, with 3 bases in the middle. CDR3 protein: CASSQGAYNSPLHF. Written as DNA, the CDR3 is TGTGCCAGCAGCCAAGGGGCCTATAATTCACCCCTCCACTTT.

The chain has TRBV4-2 and TRBJ2-3, with D hard to call. The CDR3 consists of 13 residues. The ends were cut back, 1 base at V and 3 bases at J, with 5 bases in the middle. The V gene's germline CDR1 is LGHNA and CDR2 YNFKEQ. CDR3 bases: TGTGCCAGCAGCCAAGCGAGGACAGATACGCAGTATTTT. This sequence encodes CASSQARTDTQYF.

The CDR3: CASSELAGARETQYF. CDR3 bases: TGTGCCAGCAGTGAGCTGGCGGGGGCCCGGGAGACCCAGTACTTC. The V gene is TRBV2, the J gene TRBJ2-5; tentatively, D is TRBD2 (7 bases). Germline CDR1 reads SNHLY; CDR2 reads FYNNEI. The CDR3 extends over 15 amino acids. Deletions cut 3 bases from V and 5 bases from J, with 16 bases between.

This clone was found once. The chain recombines TRBV19 with TRBJ2-1, with 8 bases matching TRBD1. The CDR3 sequence is 15 residues long. Germline V CDR1 and CDR2: LNHDA, SQIVND (reference sequence). J lost 0 bases, V lost 5 bases, and 3 bases had no gene match. CDR3 in DNA: TGTGCCAGTAGTTTCAGGGGGCACTCCTACAATGAGCAGTTCTTC. Amino acid sequence: CASSFRGHSYNEQFF.

This clone was detected a few times. The chain uses TRBV6-1 and TRBJ2-5; 10 bases are a match to TRBD2. The CDR3 spans 15 residues. Germline V gene data show CDR1 as MNHNS and CDR2 as SASEGT. J gave up 4 bases and V 6 bases, and 8 bases lay outside the gene matches. Here the CDR3 DNA reads TGTGCCAGCAGCACACTAGCGGGGCTAAGAGAGACCCAGTACTTC. Encoded protein: CASSTLAGLRETQYF.

This chain uses TRBV29-1 with TRBJ1-5; D may be TRBD1 (6 bases). This CDR3 comprises 12 residues. V shed 7 bases and J shed 2 bases, with 9 bases lying between them. The germline gives CDR1 SQVTM, CDR2 ANQGSEA. In nucleotides, the CDR3 is TGCAGCGCCCGACAGGGCAATCAGCCCCAGCATTTT. It specifies CSARQGNQPQHF.

The rearrangement links TRBV6-1 to TRBJ2-1, with a possible D match to TRBD2 (5 bases). With 5 bases removed from V and 10 bases from J, the gap between germline ends came to 15 bases. The CDR3 runs 13 residues. Looked up from germline, CDR1 is MNHNS and CDR2 is SASEGT. This CDR3 is CASSLFNPSEQFF. CDR3 nucleotides: TGTGCCAGCAGTCTATTTAATCCTAGCGAGCAGTTCTTC.

CDR3: CASSLVAGGGQPQHF. CDR3 coding DNA: TGTGCCAGCAGCTTAGTGGCCGGGGGTGGGCAGCCCCAGCATTTT. The chain links TRBV7-2 to TRBJ1-5, with D perhaps TRBD1 (5 bases). The ends were cut back, 1 base at V and 7 bases at J, with 14 bases in the middle. CDR3 length equals 15 residues. Germline values: CDR1 SGHTA, CDR2 FQGNSA. Using reference TRBV7-2 and TRBJ1-5 for the parts outside the CDR3, the full variable domain is GAGVSQSPSNKVTEKGKDVELRCDPISGHTALYWYRQSLGQGLEFLIYFQGNSAPDKSGLPSDRFSAERTGGSVSTLTIQRTQQEDSAVYLCASSLVAGGGQPQHFGDGTRLSIL.

V gene TRBV7-2 combines with J gene TRBJ2-7; D not certain. CDR1 SGHTA and CDR2 FQGNSA come from the germline V gene. The V end lost 3 bases, the J end lost 5 bases, and 5 bases lay between the germline ends. The CDR3 is made up of 11 amino acids. As DNA, the CDR3 is TGTGCCAGCAGCTTGTCGGACGAGCAGTACTTC. Its translation: CASSLSDEQYF.

The chain joins TRBV6-5 to TRBJ2-2; the match to TRBD2 covers 11 bases. The length of the CDR3 is 15 residues. V trimming: 6 bases; J trimming: 7 bases; junction bases outside the gene matches: 7. Germline CDR1 and CDR2: MNHEY and SVGAGI. CDR3 coding DNA: TGTGCCAGCAGCTCACTAGCGGGGGTGGGCGGGGAGCTGTTTTTT. Its translation: CASSSLAGVGGELFF.

The chain combines TRBV4-2 with TRBJ1-2, with D possibly TRBD1 on 6 matching bases. Between the trimmed V and J ends, which lost 5 bases and 0 bases, there was a span of 16 bases. The germline V gene encodes CDR1 LGHNA and CDR2 YNFKEQ. There are 16 residues in the CDR3. The CDR3 loop is CASSAGRGDANYGYTF. CDR3 nucleotide sequence: TGTGCCAGCAGCGCGGGAAGGGGGGACGCTAACTATGGCTACACCTTC.

V usage is TRBV27 and J usage is TRBJ2-6; D is perhaps TRBD1 (5 bases). Germline-derived CDR1 and CDR2 are MNHEY and SMNVEV (reference sequence). CDR3 length: 16 residues. The ends were cut back, 2 bases at V and 0 bases at J, with 8 bases in the middle. The CDR3 here is CASSLLDSSGANVLTF. For the CDR3, the DNA is TGTGCCAGCAGTTTACTCGACAGCTCTGGGGCCAACGTCCTGACTTTC.

This chain connects TRBV7-9 to TRBJ1-1; maybe TRBD1 (5 bases). Between the trimmed V and J ends, which lost 1 base and 1 base, there was a span of 7 bases. CDR3 length equals 14 residues. CDR1 SEHNR and CDR2 FQNEAQ come from the germline V gene (reference sequence). CDR3 in amino acids: CASSLGGGNTEAFF. In DNA form, the CDR3 reads TGTGCCAGCAGCTTAGGGGGCGGGAACACTGAAGCTTTCTTT.

Note on this clone: Other DNA sequences in the same sample also yield this CDR3. J is TRBJ2-3 and V is TRBV7-8; D may be TRBD1 (5 bases). The germline gives CDR1 SGHVS, CDR2 FQNEAQ. The CDR3 totals 17 residues. Trimming took off 5 bases at V and 2 bases at J, with 20 bases between the two ends. CDR3 sequence: CASSVRPDSKLTDTQYF. CDR3 nucleotides: TGTGCCAGCAGCGTTAGACCCGACAGTAAACTCACAGATACGCAGTATTTT.

By sample fraction, this clone is medium-sized. The chain combines TRBV28 with TRBJ1-5; D gene uncertain. The V end lost 10 bases, the J end lost 6 bases, and 13 bases lay between the germline ends. CDR1 MDHEN and CDR2 SYDVKM come from the germline V gene. This CDR3 spans 12 amino acids. For the CDR3, the DNA is TGTGCCACCGGGAGTCGGGCTCAGCCCCAGCATTTT. Translation: CATGSRAQPQHF.